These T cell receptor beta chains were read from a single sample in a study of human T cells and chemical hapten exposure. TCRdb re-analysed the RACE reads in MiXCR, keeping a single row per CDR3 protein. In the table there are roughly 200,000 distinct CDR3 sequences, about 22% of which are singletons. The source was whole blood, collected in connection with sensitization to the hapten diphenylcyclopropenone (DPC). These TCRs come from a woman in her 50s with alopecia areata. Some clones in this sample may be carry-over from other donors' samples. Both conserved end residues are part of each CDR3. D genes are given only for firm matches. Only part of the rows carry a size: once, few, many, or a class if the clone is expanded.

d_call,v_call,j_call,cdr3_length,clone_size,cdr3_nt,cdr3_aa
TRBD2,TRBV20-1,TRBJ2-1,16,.,TGCAGTGCTAGAGATCTAGCGGGAGGCCTATACCATGAGCAGTTCTTC,CSARDLAGGLYHEQFF
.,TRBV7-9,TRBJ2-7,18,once,TGTGCCAGCAGCTTAGAACAGGTTAGGACGGGGTATTCCTACGAGCAGTACTTC,CASSLEQVRTGYSYEQYF
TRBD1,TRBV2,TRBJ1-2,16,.,TGTGCCAGCAGTGAAGATAGACAGGGAGCTAGCTATGGCTACACCTTC,CASSEDRQGASYGYTF
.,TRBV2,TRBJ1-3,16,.,TGTGCCAGCAGTCATGACAGGCAATTCTCTGGAAACACCATATATTTT,CASSHDRQFSGNTIYF
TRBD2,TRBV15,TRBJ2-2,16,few,TGTGCCACCAGCAGAGTGGGCGGGAGAACGGGCGGGGAGCTGTTTTTT,CATSRVGGRTGGELFF
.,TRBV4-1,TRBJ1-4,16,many,TGCGCCAGCAGCCGGCGGTCGCCGGGAGCTAATGAAAAACTGTTTTTT,CASSRRSPGANEKLFF
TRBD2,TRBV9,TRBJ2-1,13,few,TGTGCCAGCAGCACAAGACTAGCCTATGAGCAGTTCTTC,CASSTRLAYEQFF
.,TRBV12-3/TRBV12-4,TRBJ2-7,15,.,TGTGCCAGCAGTCCGTCCCGGTCACAGGGAAACGAGCAGTACTTC,CASSPSRSQGNEQYF
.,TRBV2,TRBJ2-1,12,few,TGTGCCAGCAGTGACGGCCTCAATGAGCAGTTCTTC,CASSDGLNEQFF
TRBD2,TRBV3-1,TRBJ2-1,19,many,TGTGCCAGCAGCCAAGATCGGGTTTTAGCGGGAGGGCCGCACAATGAGCAGTTCTTC,CASSQDRVLAGGPHNEQFF
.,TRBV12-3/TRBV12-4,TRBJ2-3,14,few,TGTGCCAGCAGTCCGATTGTGGGCACAGATACGCAGTATTTT,CASSPIVGTDTQYF
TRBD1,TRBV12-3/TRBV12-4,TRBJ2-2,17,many,TGTGCCAGCAGTTTAACCGGACAGGGCGTGGTTACCGGGGAGCTGTTTTTT,CASSLTGQGVVTGELFF
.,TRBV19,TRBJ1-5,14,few,TGTGCCAGTAGCTTAATCGGGGGAGATCAGCCCCAGCATTTT,CASSLIGGDQPQHF
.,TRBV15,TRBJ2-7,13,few,TGTGCCACCAGCAGAGCTGGCAAATCCGAGCAGTACTTC,CATSRAGKSEQYF
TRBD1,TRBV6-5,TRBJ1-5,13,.,TGTGCCAGCAGCGGGACAGGGAATCGGCCCCAGCATTTT,CASSGTGNRPQHF
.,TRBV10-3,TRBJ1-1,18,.,TGTGCCATCAGTCCCGGGGTAGCTTATGGAGAGGGAAGCACTGAAGCTTTCTTT,CAISPGVAYGEGSTEAFF
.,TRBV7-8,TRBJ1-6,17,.,TGTGCCAGCACACCCGGGGGCGGCAGCTCCTATAATTCACCCCTCCACTTT,CASTPGGGSSYNSPLHF
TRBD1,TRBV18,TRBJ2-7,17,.,TGTGCCAGCTCACCAATTGTTTCCGGGACAGGGCCCGACGAGCAGTACTTC,CASSPIVSGTGPDEQYF
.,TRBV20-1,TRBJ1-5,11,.,TGCAGTGCTAGAGTAGGTCAGCCCCAGCATTTT,CSARVGQPQHF
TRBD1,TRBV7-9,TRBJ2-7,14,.,TGTGCCAGCAGCCACCGGGACAGGAGATACGAGCAGTACTTC,CASSHRDRRYEQYF
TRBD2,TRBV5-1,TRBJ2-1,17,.,TGCGCCAGCAGTCTCAATCCTCTCAGCGGGAGTAGTAATGAGCAGTTCTTC,CASSLNPLSGSSNEQFF
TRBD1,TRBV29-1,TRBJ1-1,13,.,TGCAGCGTTGACCGGGACAGGGTGACTGAAGCTTTCTTT,CSVDRDRVTEAFF
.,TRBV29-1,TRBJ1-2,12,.,TGCAGCGTTGAGCGGCGGAACTATGGCTACACCTTC,CSVERRNYGYTF
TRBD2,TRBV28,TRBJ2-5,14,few,TGTGCCAGTACCCTTAGCGGGGACGAAGAGACCCAGTACTTC,CASTLSGDEETQYF
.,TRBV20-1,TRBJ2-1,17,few,TGCAGTGCTCCTGAAGGGGGAGGGCTTGGGGCAGCCAATGAGCAGTTCTTC,CSAPEGGGLGAANEQFF
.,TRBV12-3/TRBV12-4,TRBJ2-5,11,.,TGTGCCAGCACCGCCGAAGAGACCCAGTACTTC,CASTAEETQYF
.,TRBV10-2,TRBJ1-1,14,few,TGCGCCAGCAGTGTAGAAACAGGGAGTGCTGAAGCTTTCTTT,CASSVETGSAEAFF
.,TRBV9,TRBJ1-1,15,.,TGTGCCAGCAGCGTCCGTAGACTCCAGAACACTGAAGCTTTCTTT,CASSVRRLQNTEAFF
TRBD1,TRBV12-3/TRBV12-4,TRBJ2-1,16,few,TGTGCCAGCAGCCACCGACAGGGTTCTGGCAACAATGAGCAGTTCTTC,CASSHRQGSGNNEQFF
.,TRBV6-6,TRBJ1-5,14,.,TGTGCCAGCAGTTACTCGGCTGACAATCAGCCCCAGCATTTT,CASSYSADNQPQHF
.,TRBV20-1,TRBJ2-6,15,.,TGCAGTGCTAGAGCAGATGCAACTGGGGCCAACGTCCTGACTTTC,CSARADATGANVLTF
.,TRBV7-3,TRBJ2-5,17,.,TGTGCCAGCAGCCCAAACGGTGGGAGAGGGGGGGAAGAGACCCAGTACTTC,CASSPNGGRGGEETQYF
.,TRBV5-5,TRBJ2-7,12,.,TGTGCCAGCAGCGCGAAGCCCTACGAGCAGTACTTC,CASSAKPYEQYF
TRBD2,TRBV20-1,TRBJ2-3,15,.,TGCAGTGCTTCATTCGGGAGGGCCGTCGCAGATACGCAGTATTTT,CSASFGRAVADTQYF
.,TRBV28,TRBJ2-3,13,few,TGTGCCAGCTACTCCGGGGACACAGATACGCAGTATTTT,CASYSGDTDTQYF
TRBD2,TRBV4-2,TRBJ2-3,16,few,TGTGCCAGCAGCCAACAGGTAGCGGGGGGCACAGATACGCAGTATTTT,CASSQQVAGGTDTQYF
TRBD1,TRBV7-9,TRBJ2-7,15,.,TGTGCCAGCAGCTCGCACAGGGGCTCCTCCTACGAGCAGTACTTC,CASSSHRGSSYEQYF
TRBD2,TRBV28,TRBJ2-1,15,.,TGTGCCAGCAGTCCCGGACTAGCGGGTAACAATGAGCAGTTCTTC,CASSPGLAGNNEQFF
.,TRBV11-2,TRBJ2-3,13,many,TGTGCCAGCAGCTCGGGACCCCTCAACACGCAGTATTTT,CASSSGPLNTQYF
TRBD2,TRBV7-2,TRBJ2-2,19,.,TGTGCCAGCAGCTTAGCAAAGGGACTAGCGGGAGTGGGCACCGGGGAGCTGTTTTTT,CASSLAKGLAGVGTGELFF
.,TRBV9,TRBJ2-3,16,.,TGTGCCAGCAGCGCGGGCGGCCTCAAGTATGCAGATACGCAGTATTTT,CASSAGGLKYADTQYF
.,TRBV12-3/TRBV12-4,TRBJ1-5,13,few,TGTGCCAGCAGACCGTCACAGGGCGAGCCCCAGCATTTT,CASRPSQGEPQHF
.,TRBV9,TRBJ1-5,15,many,TGTGCCAGCAGCGTAGACGGCAGGGAATCTCAGCCCCAGCATTTT,CASSVDGRESQPQHF
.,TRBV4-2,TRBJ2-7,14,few,TGTGCCAGCAGCCTCAGGACGGGACCCTACGAGCAGTACTTC,CASSLRTGPYEQYF
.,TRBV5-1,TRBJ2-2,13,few,TGCGCCAGCCGCGACACGAACACCGGGGAGCTGTTTTTT,CASRDTNTGELFF
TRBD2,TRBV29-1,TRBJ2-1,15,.,TGCAGCGTTAAGGCCCTAGCGGCCTCCTACAATGAGCAGTTCTTC,CSVKALAASYNEQFF
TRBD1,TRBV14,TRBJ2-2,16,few,TGTGCCAGCAGCCCCCCCCGGACAGGAAACACCGGGGAGCTGTTTTTT,CASSPPRTGNTGELFF
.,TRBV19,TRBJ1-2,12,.,TGTGCCAGTACCTCGGACCTCTATGGCTACACCTTC,CASTSDLYGYTF
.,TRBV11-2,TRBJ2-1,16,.,TGTGCCAGCAGCACCCGACATCCGAGCTCCTACAATGAGCAGTTCTTC,CASSTRHPSSYNEQFF
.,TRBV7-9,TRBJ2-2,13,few,TGTGCCAGCAGCTTAATAGAGACCGGGGAGCTGTTTTTT,CASSLIETGELFF
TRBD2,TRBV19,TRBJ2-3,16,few,TGTGCCAGTAGTATACGGACTAGCGGCCACACAGATACGCAGTATTTT,CASSIRTSGHTDTQYF
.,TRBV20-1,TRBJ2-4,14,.,TGCAGTGCTCTCCCCCAGCGGAGCTGGAACATTCAGTACTTC,CSALPQRSWNIQYF
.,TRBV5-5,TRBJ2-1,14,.,TGTGCCAGCAGTAGGGGCGACGCCTACAATGAGCAGTTCTTC,CASSRGDAYNEQFF
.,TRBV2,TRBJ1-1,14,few,TGTGCCAGCAGTGTCGGGAAAATGAACACTGAAGCTTTCTTT,CASSVGKMNTEAFF